The 29 T cell receptor beta chains listed next were all sequenced from one sample in a study of radiation and T cells in renal cell carcinoma. Stated time point: blood 4 weeks post-SBRT, at nephrectomy. Specified treatment: 15 Gy SBRT to primary tumor, nephrectomy 4 weeks later. The data were produced by immunoSEQ multiplex PCR, yet TCRdb's version contains in-frame clones alone and is incomplete. In the table there are some 150,000 clones, 86% of which are singletons. The material was blood, obtained from a patient whose treatment included radiotherapy and nephrectomy. The receptors originated from a woman aged 45-65 years with renal cell carcinoma.

The chain has TRBV6-5 and TRBJ2-7; 9 bases agree with TRBD1. Germline CDR1 and CDR2: MNHEY and SVGAGI. The CDR3 contains 15 residues. Trimming took 6 bases from V and 6 from J; bases not matched to a gene: 12. The CDR3 region has the DNA TGTGCCAGCAGACAAAACCGGGACAGGGATTCCGAGCAGTACTTC. It specifies CASRQNRDRDSEQYF.

J is TRBJ1-5 and V is TRBV7-2, with TRBD1 as a possible D gene (6 bases). The V and J ends lost 5 bases and 0 bases respectively, with 17 bases between them. This CDR3 contains 17 residues. The germline V gene has CDR1 SGHTA and CDR2 FQGNSA. The CDR3 DNA sequence: TGTGCCAGCAGCCAGCTAGCCAGACAGGTTAGCAATCAGCCCCAGCATTTT. Residues: CASSQLARQVSNQPQHF.

The rearrangement links TRBV25-1 to TRBJ2-5; 7 bases map to TRBD2. CDR1 and CDR2 (germline): MGHDK, SYGVNS. This CDR3 is 13 amino acids long. V lost 6 bases and J lost 3; bases outside the gene matches: 4. The CDR3 sequence: CASSVGGEETQYF. CDR3 nucleotides: TGTGCCAGCAGCGTTGGGGGGGAAGAGACCCAGTACTTC.

The CDR3 spells CASSQTPTRVYYEQYF. CDR3 sequence (DNA): TGCGCCAGCAGCCAAACTCCGACTAGGGTTTACTACGAGCAGTACTTC. The rearrangement links TRBV4-3 to TRBJ2-7; D might be TRBD2 (6 bases). Germline CDR1 reads LGHNA; CDR2 reads YSLEER. This CDR3 is 16 amino acids long. Trimming removed 2 bases from V and 3 bases from J, with 17 bases in between.

The CDR3 bases are TGTGCCTGGAGCCAAGGGCTCACTGAAGCTTTCTTT. Protein sequence: CAWSQGLTEAFF. The genes are TRBV30 and TRBJ1-1; no clear D. The germline gives CDR1 GTSNPN, CDR2 SVGIG (reference sequence). Trimming left V 3 bases short and J 4 bases short, with 9 bases between. The CDR3 spans 12 residues.

This rearrangement joins TRBV21-1 to TRBJ2-6; the table's TRBD1 call for D was not verified on the DNA. TRBV21-1 is a known pseudogene. The CDR3 is 20 residues long. CDR3 DNA: TGTGCCAGCAGCAAAGTGGTTACGGGACAGGAACCTCTTGGGGCCAACGTCCTGACTTTC. It is translated as CASSKVVTGQEPLGANVLTF.

This clone was observed a handful of times. V gene TRBV6-6 combines with J gene TRBJ1-5; 7 nucleotides line up with TRBD1. This CDR3 is 13 amino acids long. V lost 5 bases to trimming and J lost 4 bases; unmatched junction nucleotides: 2. Germline CDR1 and CDR2: MNHNY and SVGAGI (reference sequence). The CDR3 region has the DNA TGTGCCAGCAGTCGGGACAGTAATCAGCCCCAGCATTTT. Amino acids: CASSRDSNQPQHF.

The rearrangement joins TRBV7-9 to TRBJ2-3; TRBD2 aligns across 12 bases. Germline V lookup: CDR1 SEHNR, CDR2 FQNEAQ (reference sequence). J gave up 3 bases and V 3 bases, and 1 base lay outside the gene matches. The CDR3 is made up of 15 amino acids. The CDR3 reads CASSLTSGSTDTQYF. CDR3 nucleotides: TGTGCCAGCAGCTTGACTAGCGGGAGTACAGATACGCAGTATTTT. The full variable domain, its missing parts supplied by reference TRBV7-9 and TRBJ2-3, is DTGVSQNPRHKITKRGQNVTFRCDPISEHNRLYWYRQTLGQGPEFLTYFQNEAQLEKSRLLSDRFSAERPKGSFSTLEIQRTEQGDSAMYLCASSLTSGSTDTQYFGPGTRLTVL.

V gene TRBV25-1 combines with J gene TRBJ1-1; D unclear. Trimming removed 5 bases from V and 6 bases from J, with 4 bases in between. Germline loops: CDR1 MGHDK, CDR2 SYGVNS. The CDR3 has 10 amino acids. The CDR3 DNA reads TGTGCCAGCAGTACCCCTGAAGCTTTCTTT. Protein product: CASSTPEAFF.

This clone was counted once. The chain couples TRBV6-1 to TRBJ2-7; D perhaps matches TRBD1 (6 bases). Trimming pared 3 bases from V and 0 bases from J, leaving 15 bases between. Germline V gene lookup returns CDR1 MNHNS and CDR2 SASEGT. There are 16 residues in the CDR3. The CDR3 DNA reads as TGTGCCAGCAGTGATCTAGTAGGGACAAGCTCCTACGAGCAGTACTTC. This encodes CASSDLVGTSSYEQYF.

The V gene is TRBV7-9, the J gene TRBJ1-3; D gene unclear. V dropped 3 bases and J dropped 6 bases, with 6 bases sitting between them. This CDR3 comprises 12 residues. Germline CDR1 reads SEHNR; CDR2 reads FQNEAQ (reference sequence). CDR3 sequence reads: CASSLAENTIYF. CDR3 nucleotide sequence: TGTGCCAGCAGCTTGGCTGAAAACACCATATATTTT. Drawing the rest from reference TRBV7-9 and TRBJ1-3, the complete variable domain is DTGVSQNPRHKITKRGQNVTFRCDPISEHNRLYWYRQTLGQGPEFLTYFQNEAQLEKSRLLSDRFSAERPKGSFSTLEIQRTEQGDSAMYLCASSLAENTIYFGEGSWLTVV.

The V gene is TRBV11-2, the J gene TRBJ1-2, with D tentatively TRBD1 (6 bases). The ends were cut back, 5 bases at V and 2 bases at J, with 18 bases in the middle. Germline values: CDR1 SGHAT, CDR2 FQNNGV. The CDR3 loop spans 16 amino acids. CDR3 sequence (DNA): TGTGCCAGCAGCCGATCAGGGGTGACAGAGAACTATGGCTACACCTTC. Amino acids: CASSRSGVTENYGYTF. The variable domain in full, completed from reference TRBV11-2 and TRBJ1-2, reads EAGVAQSPRYKIIEKRQSVAFWCNPISGHATLYWYQQILGQGPKLLIQFQNNGVVDDSQLPKDRFSAERLKGVDSTLKIQPAKLEDSAVYLCASSRSGVTENYGYTFGSGTRLTVV.

The genes are TRBV7-2 and TRBJ2-1; D possibly corresponds to TRBD1 (6 bases). CDR3 length: 15 amino acids. Germline V gives CDR1 SGHTA, CDR2 FQGNSA. V dropped 5 bases and J dropped 7 bases, with 18 bases sitting between them. DNA of the CDR3: TGTGCCAGCAGCCCGCAGGGGTGGGGGATGAATGAGCAGTTCTTC. The encoded protein is CASSPQGWGMNEQFF.

This clone has only one observation. This chain links TRBV27 with TRBJ1-5, with D possibly being TRBD1 (5 bases). This CDR3 is 13 amino acids long. Trimming took 6 bases from V and 11 from J, leaving 17 bases between them. CDR1 and CDR2 from the germline V gene are MNHEY and SMNVEV (reference sequence). Written as DNA, the CDR3 is TGTGCCAGCAGGAGTCCCGTTGGGGGGGCCCAGCATTTT. Translation gives CASRSPVGGAQHF.

The chain carries TRBV19 and TRBJ2-7; the match to TRBD2 covers 10 bases. The CDR3 has 15 residues. With 6 bases clipped from V and 0 bases from J, the junction kept 5 bases outside the gene matches. Germline V lookup: CDR1 LNHDA, CDR2 SQIVND (reference sequence). CDR3 DNA sequence: TGTGCCAGTAGACTTAGCGGGAGGCCCTCCTACGAGCAGTACTTC. It translates to CASRLSGRPSYEQYF.

V gene TRBV11-2 combines with J gene TRBJ2-3; D possibly corresponds to TRBD2 (6 bases). Germline CDR1 and CDR2: SGHAT and FQNNGV. Trimming shortened V by 1 base and J by 2 bases, and 13 bases separated the two germline ends. The CDR3 has 16 amino acids. The CDR3, as DNA: TGTGCCAGCAGCTTAGCTTCGCGGGGACCCACAGATACGCAGTATTTT. This translates into CASSLASRGPTDTQYF.

The chain joins TRBV18 to TRBJ2-1, with TRBD2 identical over 14 bases. Germline trimming cut 0 bases from V and 11 bases from J; bases unmatched to any gene: 6. Germline V gives CDR1 KGHSH, CDR2 LQKENI. The length of the CDR3 is 16 residues. DNA of the CDR3: TGTGCCAGCTCACCACCTTCAGGACTAGCGGGGGGAAAGCAGTTCTTC. This encodes CASSPPSGLAGGKQFF.

The rearrangement uses TRBV13 and TRBJ1-2; D may be TRBD1 (5 bases). The CDR3 runs to 15 residues. In germline, CDR1 is PRHDT, CDR2 FYEKMQ (reference sequence). Trimming cost V 5 bases and J 3 bases, with 16 bases left between them. The CDR3 reads CASSPDGGEYYGYTF. In nucleotides, the CDR3 is TGTGCCAGCAGCCCTGATGGAGGGGAGTACTATGGCTACACCTTC. Supplemented by reference TRBV13 and TRBJ1-2, the full variable domain reads AAGVIQSPRHLIKEKRETATLKCYPIPRHDTVYWYQQGPGQDPQFLISFYEKMQSDKGSIPDRFSAQQFSDYHSELNMSSLELGDSALYFCASSPDGGEYYGYTFGSGTRLTVV.

This clone was counted between two and nine times. This chain connects TRBV9 to TRBJ1-3; tentatively, D is TRBD1 (6 bases). CDR3 length equals 16 residues. The V and J ends lost 2 bases and 0 bases respectively, with 12 bases between them. CDR1 and CDR2 from the germline V gene are SGDLS and YYNGEE. The CDR3, as DNA: TGTGCCAGCAGCGTCTCGACAGGCCTCTCTGGAAACACCATATATTTT. Amino acids: CASSVSTGLSGNTIYF.

This chain connects TRBV19 to TRBJ1-2, with a possible D match to TRBD1 (6 bases). The V end was cut by 4 bases, the J end by 4 bases, with 13 bases between. Per germline, CDR1 LNHDA and CDR2 SQIVND (reference sequence). The CDR3 contains 14 residues. The CDR3 coding sequence is TGTGCCAGTAGTAGCCTCGGGGGGGCCTATGGCTACACCTTC. The encoded protein is CASSSLGGAYGYTF.

CDR3 residues: CASSNPYHPGQSSYEQYF. CDR3 nucleotide sequence: TGTGCCAGCAGTAACCCCTACCACCCGGGACAGTCGTCCTACGAGCAGTACTTC. The V and J genes are TRBV2 and TRBJ2-7; 7 nucleotides match TRBD1. CDR3 length: 18 residues. Germline V gene sequence: CDR1 SNHLY, CDR2 FYNNEI. With 5 bases clipped from V and 1 base from J, the junction kept 17 bases outside the gene matches.

This rearrangement joins TRBV27 to TRBJ2-6; D call uncertain. V gave up 6 bases and J gave up 0 bases, with 6 bases separating them. The CDR3 runs 14 residues. In germline, CDR1 is MNHEY, CDR2 SMNVEV (reference sequence). The CDR3 protein is CASSRSSGANVLTF. The CDR3 DNA reads as TGTGCCAGCAGCCGAAGCTCTGGGGCCAACGTCCTGACTTTC.

The sample holds one count of this clone. V gene TRBV7-6 combines with J gene TRBJ2-3, with TRBD1 matching 7 bases. J gave up 6 bases and V 4 bases, and 7 bases lay outside the gene matches. The CDR3 spans 14 residues. The germline V gene encodes CDR1 SGHVS and CDR2 FNYEAQ. This CDR3 is CASSSQTGFDTQYF. The CDR3 nucleotides are TGTGCCAGCAGCTCTCAGACAGGGTTTGATACGCAGTATTTT.

DNA for the CDR3: TGCGCCAGCAGTGGGGGACAGGGATCGAATGAGCAGTTCTTC. This sequence encodes CASSGGQGSNEQFF. This rearrangement joins TRBV10-1 to TRBJ2-1; 9 bases align to TRBD1. The CDR3 is 14 residues long. In germline, CDR1 is WNHNN, CDR2 SYGVQD (reference sequence). V gave up 4 bases and J gave up 7 bases; unmatched junction bases: 5.

The gene calls are TRBV6-1 and TRBJ1-6; D remains unclear. The CDR3 is 11 residues long. Germline assignment: CDR1 MNHNS and CDR2 SASEGT. V lost 5 bases and J 10 bases, leaving 6 bases between the germline ends. In DNA form, the CDR3 reads TGTGCCAGCAGTCCTAGGTCACCCCTCCACTTT. It is translated as CASSPRSPLHF.

The chain combines TRBV9 with TRBJ2-3; TRBD2 matches 7 bases. There are 16 residues in the CDR3. V was pared by 0 bases and J by 4 bases, with 8 bases of the junction left unmatched. CDR1 and CDR2 (germline): SGDLS, YYNGEE. The CDR3: CASSVVSSGIADTQYF. DNA of the CDR3: TGTGCCAGCAGCGTAGTTTCCAGCGGGATCGCAGATACGCAGTATTTT.

The chain uses TRBV5-6 and TRBJ1-1, with D maybe TRBD1 (6 bases). This CDR3 comprises 16 residues. V was trimmed by 0 bases and J by 3 bases, leaving 15 bases between them. Germline loops: CDR1 SGHDT, CDR2 YYEEEE. The DNA for the CDR3 is TGTGCCAGCAGCTTGGATCAGCAGGGGAGGGACACTGAAGCTTTCTTT. It is translated as CASSLDQQGRDTEAFF.

Regarding this clone: At one end, the junction sequence differs from germline, possibly due to a read error. The J gene is TRBJ1-2, the V gene TRBV6-1, with 10 positions matching TRBD1. The CDR3 extends over 15 amino acids. Germline CDR1 is MNHNS and CDR2 is SASEGT. CDR3 sequence reads: CASREAGQGLDGYTF. The CDR3 DNA is TGTGCCAGCAGAGAAGCGGGACAGGGGTTGGACGGCTACACCTTC.

CDR3 bases: TGTGCCAGCACATACAACTTGAACACTGAAGCTTTCTTT. Translated: CASTYNLNTEAFF. The J gene is TRBJ1-1, the V gene TRBV6-6; D is undetermined. Looked up from germline, CDR1 is MNHNY and CDR2 is SVGAGI (reference sequence). The CDR3 length is 13 residues. V was clipped by 7 bases and J by 0 bases, with 9 bases between them.